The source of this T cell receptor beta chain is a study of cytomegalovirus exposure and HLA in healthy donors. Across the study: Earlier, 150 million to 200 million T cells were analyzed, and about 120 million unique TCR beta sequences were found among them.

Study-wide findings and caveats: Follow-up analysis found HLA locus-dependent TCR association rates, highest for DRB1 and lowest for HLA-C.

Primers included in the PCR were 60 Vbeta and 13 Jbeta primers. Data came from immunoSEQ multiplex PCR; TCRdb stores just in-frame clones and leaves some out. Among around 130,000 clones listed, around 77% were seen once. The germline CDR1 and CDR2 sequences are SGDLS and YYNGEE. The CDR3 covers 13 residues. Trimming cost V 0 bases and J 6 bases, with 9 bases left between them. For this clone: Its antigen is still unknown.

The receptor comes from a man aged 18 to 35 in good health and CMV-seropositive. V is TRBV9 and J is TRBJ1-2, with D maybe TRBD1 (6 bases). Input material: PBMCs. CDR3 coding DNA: TGTGCCAGCAGCGTAGGGACAGTGGATGGCTACACCTTC. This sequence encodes CASSVGTVDGYTF.